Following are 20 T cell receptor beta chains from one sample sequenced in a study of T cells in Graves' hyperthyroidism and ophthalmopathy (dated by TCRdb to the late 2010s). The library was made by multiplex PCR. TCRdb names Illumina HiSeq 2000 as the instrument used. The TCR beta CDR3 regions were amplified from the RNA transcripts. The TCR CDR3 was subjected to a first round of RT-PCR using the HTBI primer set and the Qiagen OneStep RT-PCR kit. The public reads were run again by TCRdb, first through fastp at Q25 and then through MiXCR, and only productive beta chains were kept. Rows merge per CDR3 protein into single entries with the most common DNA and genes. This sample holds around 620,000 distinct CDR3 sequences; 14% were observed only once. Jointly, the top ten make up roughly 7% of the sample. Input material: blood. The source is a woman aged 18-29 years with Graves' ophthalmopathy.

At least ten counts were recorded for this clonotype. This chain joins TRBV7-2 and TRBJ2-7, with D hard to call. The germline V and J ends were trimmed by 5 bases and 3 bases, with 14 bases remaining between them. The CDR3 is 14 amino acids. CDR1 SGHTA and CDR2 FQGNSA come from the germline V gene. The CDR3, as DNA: TGTGCCAGCAGCAGCATGGAATATATCTACGAGCAGTACTTC. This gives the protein CASSSMEYIYEQYF.

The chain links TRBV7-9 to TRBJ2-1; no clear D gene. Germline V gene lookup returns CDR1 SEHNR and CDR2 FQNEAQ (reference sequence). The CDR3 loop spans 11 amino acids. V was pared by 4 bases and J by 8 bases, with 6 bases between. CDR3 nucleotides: TGTGCCAGCAGCTCAAGCGATGAGCAGTTCTTC. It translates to CASSSSDEQFF.

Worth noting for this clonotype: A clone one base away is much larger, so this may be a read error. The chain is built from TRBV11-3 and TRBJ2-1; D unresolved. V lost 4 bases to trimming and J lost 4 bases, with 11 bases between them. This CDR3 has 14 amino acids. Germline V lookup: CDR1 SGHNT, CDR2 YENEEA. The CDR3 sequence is CASSSNGLYNEQFF. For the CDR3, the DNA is TGTGCCAGCAGCTCGAACGGGCTATACAATGAGCAGTTCTTC.

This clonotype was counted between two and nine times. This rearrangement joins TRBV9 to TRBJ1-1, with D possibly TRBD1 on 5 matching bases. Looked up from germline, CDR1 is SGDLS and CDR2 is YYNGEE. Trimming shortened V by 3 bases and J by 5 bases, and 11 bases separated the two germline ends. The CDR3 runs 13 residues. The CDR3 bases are TGTGCCAGCAGCGACCCAGGGACGACTGAAGCTTTCTTT. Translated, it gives CASSDPGTTEAFF.

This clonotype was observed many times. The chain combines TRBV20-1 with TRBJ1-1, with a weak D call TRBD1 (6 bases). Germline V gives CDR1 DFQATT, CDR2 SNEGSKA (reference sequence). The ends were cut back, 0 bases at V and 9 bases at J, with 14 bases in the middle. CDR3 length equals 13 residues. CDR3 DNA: TGCAGTGCTAGAGATCCCTCTCAGGGGCAAGCTTTCTTT. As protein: CSARDPSQGQAFF.

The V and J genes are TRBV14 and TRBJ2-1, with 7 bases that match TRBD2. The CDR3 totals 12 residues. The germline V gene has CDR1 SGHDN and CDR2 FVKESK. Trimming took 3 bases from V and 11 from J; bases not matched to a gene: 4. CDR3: CASSQGGGKQFF. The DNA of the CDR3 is TGTGCCAGCAGCCAGGGGGGAGGGAAGCAGTTCTTC.

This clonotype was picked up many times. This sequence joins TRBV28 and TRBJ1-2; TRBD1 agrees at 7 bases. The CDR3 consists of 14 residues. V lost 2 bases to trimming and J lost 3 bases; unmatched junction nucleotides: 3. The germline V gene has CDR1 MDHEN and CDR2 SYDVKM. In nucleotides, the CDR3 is TGTGCCAGCAGTTTAGTCGGACAGGACTATGGCTACACCTTC. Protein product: CASSLVGQDYGYTF.

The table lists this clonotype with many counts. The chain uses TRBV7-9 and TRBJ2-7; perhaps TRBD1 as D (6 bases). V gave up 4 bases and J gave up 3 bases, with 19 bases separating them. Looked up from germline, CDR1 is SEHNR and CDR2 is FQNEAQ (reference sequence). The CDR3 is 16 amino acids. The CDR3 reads CASSSGTTDSHYEQYF. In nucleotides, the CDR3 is TGTGCCAGCAGCTCCGGGACAACCGACTCCCACTACGAGCAGTACTTC. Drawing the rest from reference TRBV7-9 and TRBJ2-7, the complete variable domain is DTGVSQNPRHKITKRGQNVTFRCDPISEHNRLYWYRQTLGQGPEFLTYFQNEAQLEKSRLLSDRFSAERPKGSFSTLEIQRTEQGDSAMYLCASSSGTTDSHYEQYFGPGTRLTVT.

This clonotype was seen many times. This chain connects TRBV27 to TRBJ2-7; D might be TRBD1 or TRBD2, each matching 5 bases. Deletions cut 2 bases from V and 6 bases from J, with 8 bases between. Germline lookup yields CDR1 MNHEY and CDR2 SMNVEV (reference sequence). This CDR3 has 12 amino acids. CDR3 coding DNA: TGTGCCAGCAGTTTAGGGGGTGCCGAGCAGTACTTC. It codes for CASSLGGAEQYF.

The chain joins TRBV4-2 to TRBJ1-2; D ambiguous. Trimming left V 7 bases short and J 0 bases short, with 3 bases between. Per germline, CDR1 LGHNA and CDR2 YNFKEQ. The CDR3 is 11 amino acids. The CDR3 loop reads CASNSNYGYTF. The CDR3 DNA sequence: TGTGCCAGCAACTCTAACTATGGCTACACCTTC.

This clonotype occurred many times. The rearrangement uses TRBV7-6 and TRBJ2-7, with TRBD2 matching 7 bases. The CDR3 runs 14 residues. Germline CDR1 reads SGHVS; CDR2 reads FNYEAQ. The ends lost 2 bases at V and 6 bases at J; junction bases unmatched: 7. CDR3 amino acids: CASSLMAGEGEQYF. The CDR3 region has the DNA TGTGCCAGCAGCTTAATGGCGGGAGAGGGCGAGCAGTACTTC. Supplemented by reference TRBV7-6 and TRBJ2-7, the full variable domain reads GAGVSQSPRYKVTKRGQDVALRCDPISGHVSLYWYRQALGQGPEFLTYFNYEAQQDKSGLPNDRFSAERPEGSISTLTIQRTEQRDSAMYRCASSLMAGEGEQYFGPGTRLTVT.

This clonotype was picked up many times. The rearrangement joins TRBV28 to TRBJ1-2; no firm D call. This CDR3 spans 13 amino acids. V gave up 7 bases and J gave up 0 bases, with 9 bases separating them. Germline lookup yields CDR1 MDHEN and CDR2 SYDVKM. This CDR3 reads CASTLPTNYGYTF. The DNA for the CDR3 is TGTGCCAGCACCCTCCCAACTAACTATGGCTACACCTTC.

The CDR3 region has the DNA TGTGCCAGCAGCGTAGGTGGGTCGTCGCCCTACGAGCAGTACTTC. Protein sequence: CASSVGGSSPYEQYF. The V and J genes are TRBV9 and TRBJ2-7, with unresolved D. Trimming pared 0 bases from V and 2 bases from J, leaving 12 bases between. Germline loops: CDR1 SGDLS, CDR2 YYNGEE. There are 15 residues in the CDR3.

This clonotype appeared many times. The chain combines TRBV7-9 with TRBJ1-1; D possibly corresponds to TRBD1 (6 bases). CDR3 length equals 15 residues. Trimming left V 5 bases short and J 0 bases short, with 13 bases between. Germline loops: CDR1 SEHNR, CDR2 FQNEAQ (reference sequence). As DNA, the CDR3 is TGTGCCAGCAGCCCCAGACAGGACCTGAACACTGAAGCTTTCTTT. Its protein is CASSPRQDLNTEAFF.

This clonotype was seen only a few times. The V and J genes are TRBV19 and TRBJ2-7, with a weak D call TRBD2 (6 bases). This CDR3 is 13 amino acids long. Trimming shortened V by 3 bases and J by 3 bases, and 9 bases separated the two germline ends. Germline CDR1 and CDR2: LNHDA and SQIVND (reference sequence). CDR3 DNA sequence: TGTGCCAGTAGTATGGGACTGAGCTACGAGCAGTACTTC. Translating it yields CASSMGLSYEQYF.

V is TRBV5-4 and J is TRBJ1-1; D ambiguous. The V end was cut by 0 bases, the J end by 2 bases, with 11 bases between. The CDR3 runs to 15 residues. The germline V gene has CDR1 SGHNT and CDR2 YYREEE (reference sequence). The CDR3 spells CASSLEPTRNTEAFF. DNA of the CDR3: TGTGCCAGCAGCTTGGAGCCGACGAGAAACACTGAAGCTTTCTTT.

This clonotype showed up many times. The CDR3 spells CASSQGRLGLRNTEAFF. In DNA, the CDR3 is TGCGCCAGCAGCCAAGGGAGGCTAGGCCTTCGGAACACTGAAGCTTTCTTT. This chain connects TRBV4-1 to TRBJ1-1, with no clear D. The germline CDR1 and CDR2 sequences are MGHRA and YSYEKL. V lost 1 base, J lost 1 base, and 16 bases lay in between. This CDR3 comprises 17 residues.

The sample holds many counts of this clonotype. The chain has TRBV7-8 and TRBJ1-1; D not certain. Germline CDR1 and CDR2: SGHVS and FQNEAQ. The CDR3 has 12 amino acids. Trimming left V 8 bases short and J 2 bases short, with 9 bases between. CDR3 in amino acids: CASLQKNTEAFF. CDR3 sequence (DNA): TGTGCCAGCCTTCAAAAAAACACTGAAGCTTTCTTT.

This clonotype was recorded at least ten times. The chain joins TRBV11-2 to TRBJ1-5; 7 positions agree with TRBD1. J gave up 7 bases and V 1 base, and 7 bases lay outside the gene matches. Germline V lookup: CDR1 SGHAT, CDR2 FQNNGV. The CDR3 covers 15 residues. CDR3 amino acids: CASSLGEGGRQPQHF. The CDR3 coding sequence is TGTGCCAGCAGCTTAGGGGAAGGGGGCCGGCAGCCCCAGCATTTT.

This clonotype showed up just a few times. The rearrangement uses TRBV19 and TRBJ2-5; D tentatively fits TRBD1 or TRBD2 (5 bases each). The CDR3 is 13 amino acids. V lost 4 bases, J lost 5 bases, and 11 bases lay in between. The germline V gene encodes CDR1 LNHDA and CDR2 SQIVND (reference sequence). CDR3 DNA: TGTGCCAGTAGTACTCAGGGAGCCGAGACCCAGTACTTC. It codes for CASSTQGAETQYF.